The rows below give T cell receptor beta chains drawn from one sample of a study of blood T cell repertoires in COVID-19. Sequencing used immunoSEQ multiplex PCR; TCRdb keeps in-frame clones, though not all of them. The data show tens of thousands of clones, roughly nine tenths seen once. Material for sequencing was peripheral blood. Receptor source: a woman in her sixties with COVID-19, enrolled during active disease. Both conserved end residues are part of each CDR3. A D gene is named only where the DNA matches it firmly. Expanded clones get a size class; other rows say once, few or many, or leave the size out.

j_call | d_call | clone_size | v_call | cdr3_aa | cdr3_nt
TRBJ1-2 | - | - | TRBV3-1/TRBV3-2 | CASSVDSNYGYTF | TGTGCCAGCAGCGTGGACAGTAACTATGGCTACACCTTC
TRBJ1-4 | - | - | TRBV14 | CASSQARRTEEKLFF | TGTGCCAGCAGCCAAGCCCGGCGGACAGAAGAAAAACTGTTTTTT
TRBJ1-1 | TRBD1 | - | TRBV6-6 | CASRPLTGAVTEAFF | TGTGCCAGCAGACCTTTAACAGGGGCTGTTACTGAAGCTTTCTTT
TRBJ1-2 | - | - | TRBV20-1 | CSASESDYHTF | TGCAGTGCTAGTGAGTCAGATTACCACACCTTC
TRBJ1-2 | TRBD1 | - | TRBV7-9 | CANSAISGGWGYTF | TGTGCCAACAGCGCAATCTCAGGGGGTTGGGGCTACACCTTC
TRBJ2-1 | - | - | TRBV29-1 | CSACADHNYNEQFF | TGCAGCGCCTGCGCGGATCATAACTACAATGAGCAGTTCTTC
TRBJ1-2 | TRBD1 | - | TRBV7-9 | CASSYLTGCTF | TGTGCCAGCAGCTACCTGACAGGGTGCACCTTC
TRBJ2-5 | TRBD2 | - | TRBV5-1 | CASSPQRGGQETQYF | TGCGCCAGCAGCCCCCAGCGGGGGGGCCAAGAGACCCAGTACTTC
TRBJ2-1 | TRBD2 | - | TRBV2 | CASSENLAGGPREQFF | TGTGCCAGCAGTGAAAATCTAGCGGGAGGGCCTCGGGAGCAGTTCTTC
TRBJ1-4 | TRBD1 | few | TRBV7-6 | CASPDRGRINEKLFF | TGTGCCAGTCCGGACAGGGGGAGAATAAACGAAAAACTGTTTTTT
TRBJ2-1 | TRBD1 | - | TRBV19 | CASSREGAPYNEQFF | TGTGCCAGTAGCCGCGAGGGGGCGCCTTACAATGAGCAGTTCTTC
TRBJ1-2 | TRBD1 | - | TRBV5-6 | CASSLRGNQGAYGYTF | TGTGCCAGCAGCTTGAGGGGGAATCAGGGGGCGTACGGCTACACCTTC
TRBJ1-1 | TRBD1 | - | TRBV30 | CAWRRDSGSTEAFF | TGTGCCTGGAGGAGGGACAGTGGATCGACTGAAGCTTTCTTT
TRBJ2-7 | - | - | TRBV27 | CASSLSPSYEQYF | TGTGCCAGCAGTTTATCTCCGTCCTACGAGCAGTACTTC
TRBJ1-5 | TRBD1 | - | TRBV19 | CASSSTGVGSNQPQHF | TGTGCCAGTAGTAGTACAGGGGTTGGAAGCAATCAGCCCCAGCATTTT
TRBJ2-4 | TRBD2 | - | TRBV9 | CASSSRDGSGGALAKNIQYF | TGTGCCAGCAGCTCCAGAGATGGTAGCGGGGGGGCCCTAGCCAAAAACATTCAGTACTTC
TRBJ2-4 | - | once | TRBV4-2 | CASSQDRGIQYF | TGTGCCAGCAGCCAAGATAGGGGCATTCAGTACTTC
TRBJ2-1 | - | - | TRBV6-5 | CASTSWAGPYNEQFF | TGTGCCAGCACTTCATGGGCGGGACCGTACAATGAGCAGTTCTTC
TRBJ2-5 | TRBD2 | - | TRBV5-1 | CASSLAPTGGETQYF | TGCGCCAGCAGCTTGGCCCCGACGGGGGGAGAGACCCAGTACTTC
TRBJ1-1 | - | - | TRBV30 | CAWSVDRSNTEAFF | TGTGCCTGGAGTGTCGACAGGTCCAACACTGAAGCTTTCTTT
TRBJ1-4 | - | once | TRBV10-2 | CASSSTLPRGIVGLFF | TGCGCCAGCAGCTCAACCTTACCAAGGGGAATCGTGGGGCTGTTTTTT
TRBJ2-1 | TRBD2 | - | TRBV3-1/TRBV3-2 | CASTSASGRAEQFF | TGTGCCAGCACGTCGGCTAGCGGGAGAGCTGAGCAGTTCTTC
TRBJ2-2 | TRBD2 | - | TRBV7-2 | CASSLFAGGPGELFF | TGTGCCAGCAGCTTATTTGCGGGAGGGCCCGGGGAGCTGTTTTTT
TRBJ2-3 | TRBD1 | - | TRBV10-3 | CAITSGTGSRTDTQYF | TGTGCCATCACTTCCGGGACAGGGTCCCGAACAGATACGCAGTATTTT
TRBJ2-5 | - | - | TRBV4-1 | CASSRRVGGGPGEETQYF | TGCGCCAGCAGCCGGAGAGTCGGGGGAGGACCTGGGGAAGAGACCCAGTACTTC
TRBJ1-2 | - | - | TRBV11-2 | CASSLDLPGANYGYTF | TGTGCCAGCAGCTTAGATCTGCCGGGGGCTAACTATGGCTACACCTTC